This is a list of T cell receptor beta chains from one sample in a study of T cells after yellow fever vaccination. TCRdb fed the 5' RACE reads into MiXCR, producing one record per CDR3 protein. The sample yields roughly 500,000 distinct CDR3 sequences, 19% seen once. The sequences come from PBMCs, collected 15 days after the yellow fever booster vaccination. These receptors all come from a man between 25 and 39 years old who received the YFV17D yellow fever vaccine. The CDR3 runs from the conserved cysteine through the conserved F or W. A D gene is named only where the DNA matches it firmly. A clone size is listed for some rows: how often the clone was seen (once, few, many), or a class if it is expanded.

>-|TRBV10-3|TRBJ2-3|-
CAISESRIRTDTQYF
TGTGCCATCAGTGAGTCGAGGATTAGAACAGATACGCAGTATTTT
>few|TRBV27|TRBJ2-3|TRBD1
CASMGTVSLVDTQYF
TGTGCCAGCATGGGGACAGTCTCACTGGTTGATACGCAGTATTTT
>-|TRBV14|TRBJ1-2|-
CASSQVRDYGYTF
TGTGCCAGCAGCCAAGTGAGGGACTATGGCTACACCTTC
>few|TRBV4-1|TRBJ2-3|TRBD1
CASSRQGEFTDTQYF
TGCGCCAGCAGCCGACAGGGGGAATTTACAGATACGCAGTATTTT
>-|TRBV7-2|TRBJ1-1|TRBD1
CASSPRRGGTEAFF
TGTGCCAGCAGCCCCCGCAGGGGGGGCACTGAAGCTTTCTTT
>-|TRBV29-1|TRBJ2-4|TRBD2
CTGLAGVTNIQYF
TGCACCGGACTAGCGGGAGTGACGAACATTCAGTACTTC
>few|TRBV6-5|TRBJ2-7|-
CASSYSTLAYPYEQYF
TGTGCCAGCAGTTACTCGACTCTAGCTTACCCCTACGAGCAGTACTTC
>-|TRBV5-1|TRBJ2-3|TRBD2
CASSSAGALGNTQYF
TGCGCCAGCAGCTCGGCGGGAGCCCTCGGGAATACGCAGTATTTT
>many|TRBV5-1|TRBJ2-1|-
CASSLQGGSYNEQFF
TGTGCCAGCAGTTTGCAGGGTGGTTCGTACAATGAGCAGTTCTTC
>-|TRBV6-2/TRBV6-3|TRBJ2-4|-
CASSVVAKNIQYF
TGTGCCAGCAGTGTGGTAGCCAAAAACATTCAGTACTTC
>few|TRBV29-1|TRBJ2-5|-
CSVCEGAETQYF
TGCAGCGTTTGTGAAGGGGCGGAGACCCAGTACTTC
>few|TRBV28|TRBJ2-3|-
CASKVPPDTQYF
TGTGCCAGCAAGGTGCCCCCAGATACGCAGTATTTT
>-|TRBV28|TRBJ1-2|TRBD1
CASRDDRAPYGYTF
TGTGCCAGCAGGGACGACAGGGCACCCTATGGCTACACCTTC
>-|TRBV9|TRBJ2-5|-
CASSEFMAMETQYF
TGTGCCAGCAGCGAGTTCATGGCCATGGAGACCCAGTACTTC
>few|TRBV5-1|TRBJ1-3|-
CASSFGSGNTIYF
TGTGCCAGCAGTTTTGGGTCTGGAAACACCATATATTTT
>-|TRBV20-1|TRBJ2-7|TRBD2
CSARRDYSYEQYF
TGCAGTGCTAGACGGGACTATTCCTACGAGCAGTACTTC
>-|TRBV29-1|TRBJ2-7|-
CSAAARLRHEQYF
TGCAGCGCCGCGGCCCGGCTTCGGCACGAGCAGTACTTC
>-|TRBV20-1|TRBJ2-1|TRBD2
CSAVGREISNEQFF
TGCAGTGCCGTGGGGAGGGAGATATCTAATGAGCAGTTCTTC
>-|TRBV7-2|TRBJ1-3|TRBD1
CASSLTGQGNTIYF
TGTGCCAGCAGCTTAACGGGACAGGGAAACACCATATATTTT
>few|TRBV7-8|TRBJ2-5|-
CASSLALMGTGGETQYF
TGTGCCAGCAGCTTAGCTCTTATGGGGACGGGCGGAGAGACCCAGTACTTC
>few|TRBV19|TRBJ2-1|TRBD2
CASSIRLAGTEQFF
TGTGCCAGTAGTATTAGGCTAGCGGGTACTGAGCAGTTCTTC
>-|TRBV5-1|TRBJ2-5|-
CASSDKETQYF
TGCGCCTCGAGCGATAAAGAGACCCAGTACTTC
>few|TRBV7-9|TRBJ1-6|-
CASSFPGDNSPLHF
TGTGCCAGCAGCTTTCCGGGGGATAATTCACCCCTCCACTTT
>-|TRBV12-3/TRBV12-4|TRBJ2-1|-
CASSFSAASYNEQFF
TGTGCCAGCAGTTTTTCGGCGGCTTCCTACAATGAGCAGTTCTTC
>few|TRBV6-8|TRBJ2-1|TRBD1
CASRNYVRDRGPEQFF
TGTGCCAGCAGGAATTACGTCCGGGACAGGGGGCCTGAGCAGTTCTTC
>few|TRBV20-1|TRBJ1-1|TRBD1
CSATRTGRAEAFF
TGCAGTGCTACAAGGACAGGTCGAGCTGAAGCTTTCTTT
>-|TRBV12-3/TRBV12-4|TRBJ2-1|-
CASSLAGGRHRTGDEQFF
TGTGCCAGCAGTTTAGCGGGAGGTAGACACCGAACCGGCGATGAGCAGTTCTTC
>-|TRBV9|TRBJ2-1|-
CASSVAAKNEQFF
TGTGCCAGCAGCGTAGCGGCTAAAAATGAGCAGTTCTTC
>-|TRBV7-8|TRBJ2-5|TRBD2
CASALGTSGSFETQYF
TGTGCCAGCGCACTGGGGACTAGCGGGAGTTTCGAGACCCAGTACTTC
>few|TRBV20-1|TRBJ2-1|-
CGFNRGAGNEQFF
TGCGGATTTAACAGGGGAGCGGGCAATGAGCAGTTCTTC
>few|TRBV4-2|TRBJ1-6|-
CASSQADNSPLHF
TGTGCCAGCAGCCAAGCGGATAACTCACCCCTCCACTTT
>few|TRBV19|TRBJ1-1|-
CASSIIGGQAEAFF
TGTGCCAGTAGTATCATTGGCGGACAAGCTGAAGCTTTCTTT
>-|TRBV2|TRBJ2-3|-
CASHRLSTDTQYF
TGTGCCAGCCACAGGCTTAGCACAGATACGCAGTATTTT
>few|TRBV29-1|TRBJ1-1|-
CSAERNTEAFF
TGCAGCGCGGAGAGGAACACTGAAGCTTTCTTT
>many|TRBV18|TRBJ2-1|-
CASSPLGVSYNEQFF
TGTGCCAGCTCACCACTCGGGGTCTCCTACAATGAGCAGTTCTTC
>-|TRBV20-1|TRBJ2-7|-
CSGLAGSSYKQYF
TGCAGTGGATTGGCGGGCTCTTCCTACAAGCAGTACTTC
>-|TRBV7-9|TRBJ2-7|-
CASSFGTKSEQYF
TGTGCCAGCAGCTTCGGGACGAAAAGCGAGCAGTACTTC
>few|TRBV20-1|TRBJ2-7|TRBD1
CSAFPGTGSHEQYF
TGCAGTGCTTTTCCCGGGACAGGGTCCCACGAGCAGTACTTC
>-|TRBV7-9|TRBJ1-5|-
CASSRQDQPQHF
TGTGCCAGCAGCCGACAGGATCAGCCCCAGCATTTT
>few|TRBV4-2|TRBJ2-7|TRBD2
CASSSVAGDYEQYF
TGTGCCAGCAGCTCTGTAGCGGGAGACTACGAGCAGTACTTC
>-|TRBV12-3/TRBV12-4|TRBJ2-3|-
CASGVTQYF
TGTGCCAGTGGGGTTACGCAGTATTTT
>few|TRBV30|TRBJ2-2|-
CAWSRQPNTGELFF
TGTGCCTGGAGTAGACAGCCGAACACCGGGGAGCTGTTTTTT
>many|TRBV20-1|TRBJ2-1|TRBD2
CSAWTSGRWYNEQFF
TGCAGTGCTTGGACTAGCGGACGTTGGTACAATGAGCAGTTCTTC
>-|TRBV20-1|TRBJ2-1|-
CSARGVPDQQFF
TGCAGTGCTAGAGGAGTCCCAGACCAGCAGTTCTTC
>-|TRBV12-3/TRBV12-4|TRBJ1-6|TRBD1
CASRPGQENSPLHF
TGTGCCAGCAGGCCGGGACAGGAAAATTCACCCCTCCACTTT
>-|TRBV20-1|TRBJ1-6|TRBD1
CSAPRDSVHSPLHF
TGCAGTGCTCCCCGGGACAGTGTACATTCACCCCTCCACTTT
>-|TRBV20-1|TRBJ2-1|TRBD2
CSAVLARSYNEQFF
TGCAGTGCGGTACTAGCGAGATCATACAATGAGCAGTTCTTC
>-|TRBV9|TRBJ1-1|TRBD1
CASSVAPVFTGGGVSAEAFF
TGTGCCAGCAGCGTAGCTCCTGTATTTACAGGGGGTGGGGTAAGCGCTGAAGCTTTCTTT
>few|TRBV9|TRBJ2-5|-
CASSTSGSGMETQYF
TGTGCCAGCAGCACCAGTGGTAGTGGGATGGAGACCCAGTACTTC
>-|TRBV6-2/TRBV6-3|TRBJ2-7|TRBD1
CASSYGGQGLYEQYF
TGTGCCAGCAGTTACGGCGGACAGGGACTTTACGAGCAGTACTTC
>-|TRBV18|TRBJ2-7|-
CASSPPVAGSYEQYF
TGTGCCAGCTCACCACCTGTCGCGGGGTCCTACGAGCAGTACTTC
>-|TRBV12-3/TRBV12-4|TRBJ1-1|TRBD1
CASRVQGMRTEAFF
TGTGCCAGCAGAGTACAGGGGATGAGAACTGAAGCTTTCTTT
>-|TRBV6-2/TRBV6-3|TRBJ2-5|-
CASALDETQYF
TGTGCCAGCGCGCTAGATGAGACCCAGTACTTC
>-|TRBV4-2|TRBJ1-5|-
CASSQEWQARQPQHF
TGTGCCAGCAGCCAAGAGTGGCAGGCTCGACAGCCCCAGCATTTT
>few|TRBV7-3|TRBJ2-7|-
CASSLDGRTSYEQYF
TGTGCCAGCAGCTTAGATGGTCGGACCTCCTACGAGCAGTACTTC